This T cell receptor (beta chain) was recovered during a study of T cells in narcolepsy. Findings and limits, study-wide: No autoreactive T cell clone sequences appeared in some memory CD4+ repertoires.

Sequencing was performed with immunoSEQ multiplex PCR; in TCRdb, only in-frame clones are kept and a portion is missing. The sample shows just under 35,000 clones, less than 90% of them seen only once. Trimming removed 0 bases from V and 0 bases from J, with 9 bases in between. The CDR3 extends over 16 amino acids. Germline lookup yields CDR1 SGHNT and CDR2 YYREEE (reference sequence). This clone came up a few times. The antigen is undetermined. The chain uses TRBV5-4 and TRBJ1-4; D call uncertain. The material sequenced was memory (CD45RA-) CD4+ T cells from blood. This clonotype originated in a human donor in good health. The DNA for the CDR3 is TGTGCCAGCAGCTTGGGATCTCCCGCAACTAATGAAAAACTGTTTTTT. Translating gives CASSLGSPATNEKLFF.